The TCR beta chain described here comes from a study of Ad26.COV2.S vaccination and SARS-CoV-2 variants. Turning to the study itself: Donor got 5x10^10 or 1x10^11 viral particles of Ad26.COV2.S. Overall study results and limits: Possible underestimation of total T cell responses by the TCR breadth and depth analyses was noted.

The V gene lost 7 bases and the J gene lost 0 bases, with 13 bases spanning the gap. Germline V lookup: CDR1 LNHDA, CDR2 SQIVND (reference sequence). This CDR3 region has 15 residues. Described treatment: 19 received Ad26.COV2.S at low or high dose, single or two shots; about 5 received placebo; per-sample allocation not given. Sampling was done on day 63 after the first vaccine or placebo injection. As for this clone: The antigen remains undetermined.

This table comes from immunoSEQ multiplex PCR, and its TCRdb copy is limited to in-frame clones, with some not included. The sample contains hundreds of thousands of clones, about 89% of which appear only once. The V call is TRBV19, the J call TRBJ2-1; D is unclear. The sequences come from peripheral blood, collected in a trial of Ad26.COV2.S vaccine versus placebo. This sequence was found in a person aged 18-65 years who received the Ad26.COV2.S COVID-19 vaccine or a placebo. The CDR3 sequence: CASKIGPSSYNEQFF. CDR3 in DNA: TGTGCCAGTAAAATCGGGCCGAGCTCCTACAATGAGCAGTTCTTC.